This T cell receptor beta chain was sequenced in a study of response to subunit inactivated influenza vaccine. TCRdb independently ran MiXCR on the RT-PCR reads; one entry per CDR3 protein. Among about 540,000 distinct CDR3 sequences listed, 20% to 25% were seen once. Overall study findings and caveats: Authors suggested that a seasonal influenza vaccination recruits few new T cells each time.

V was pared by 0 bases and J by 1 base, with 13 bases between. The CDR3 runs 16 residues. Germline CDR1 reads DFQATT; CDR2 reads SNEGSKA (reference sequence). A remark on this clonotype: Antigen specificity is unknown.

These records were also assigned to another study, of T cells expressing NK-cell markers. In that study: What made the TCR beta cDNA was 5'RACE template switching with UMIs. Obtained from sorted CD3+CD56+NKG2C+, CD3+CD56+NKG2C- and CD3+CD56-NKG2C+ T cells were the TCR beta repertoires. HCMV seropositivity characterized most of the eight sequenced donors, and seronegativity one. Evidence did not settle whether expanded NKG2C+ T cell clones targeted HCMV.

The chain is built from TRBV20-1 and TRBJ2-4; tentatively, D is TRBD2 (5 bases). The specimen comprised CD4+ T cells sorted from PBMCs, sampled 11 to 12 days after vaccination. The source is a man aged 50 to 59 who received an inactivated influenza vaccine. In DNA form, the CDR3 reads TGCAGTGCTAGAGATCCGGCTAGCCTCGCCAAAAACATTCAGTACTTC. Amino acids: CSARDPASLAKNIQYF.